This TCR beta chain was recorded in a study of T cell changes during pregnancy in multiple sclerosis. This clone was recorded only once. Measured with immunoSEQ multiplex PCR; TCRdb has only the in-frame clones, and not every one. The sample yields around 60,000 clones, about 90% seen once. The TCR sequence derives from a female donor in good health, enrolled as a control in a pregnancy study. The sample was CD4+ T cells from peripheral blood mononuclear cells, taken after pregnancy.

CDR3 residues: CATSRGQINNEQFF. DNA of the CDR3: TGTGCCACCAGCAGAGGGCAGATTAACAATGAGCAGTTCTTC. This rearrangement joins TRBV15 to TRBJ2-1; D is unclear. Looked up from germline, CDR1 is LNHNV and CDR2 is YYDKDF (reference sequence). Trimming shortened V by 1 base and J by 5 bases, and 9 bases separated the two germline ends. The length of the CDR3 is 14 residues.